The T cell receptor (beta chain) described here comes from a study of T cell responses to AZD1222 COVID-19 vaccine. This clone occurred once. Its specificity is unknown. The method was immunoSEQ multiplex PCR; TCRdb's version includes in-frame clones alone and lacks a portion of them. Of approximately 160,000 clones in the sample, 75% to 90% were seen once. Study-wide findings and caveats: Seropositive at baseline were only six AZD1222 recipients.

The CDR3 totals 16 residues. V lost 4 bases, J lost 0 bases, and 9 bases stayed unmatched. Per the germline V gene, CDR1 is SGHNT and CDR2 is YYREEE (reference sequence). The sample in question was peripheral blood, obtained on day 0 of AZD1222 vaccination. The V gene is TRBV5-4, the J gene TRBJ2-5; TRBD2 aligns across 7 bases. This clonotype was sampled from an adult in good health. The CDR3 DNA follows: TGTGCCAGCAGCGGCGCGACTAGCAGGTACCAAGAGACCCAGTACTTC. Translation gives CASSGATSRYQETQYF.